The 21 T cell receptor beta chains presented below share a single source sample, sequenced in a study of post-analysis software for immune sequencing data. Study-wide results and caveats: Patients had higher frequencies than controls of about five TRBV segments, including TRBV5-6, TRBV5-1 and TRBV20-1.

Unique molecular identifiers tagged the TCR beta cDNA libraries. Each CDR3 protein gets one entry after TCRdb re-called the PCR reads with MiXCR. The repertoire holds about 810,000 distinct CDR3 sequences, under 70% seen once, with 4.6% in the top ten. Their specific antigens are unknown. Source material: blood. These receptors were collected from a girl aged 5 to 17 with multiple sclerosis.

The chain links TRBV9 to TRBJ2-7; no reliable D call. Per the germline V gene, CDR1 is SGDLS and CDR2 is YYNGEE. The CDR3 sequence is 16 residues long. Trimming left V 3 bases short and J 2 bases short, with 18 bases between. CDR3 amino acids: CASSADRRAGPYEQYF. CDR3 in DNA: TGTGCCAGCAGCGCCGACCGACGCGCCGGACCCTACGAGCAGTACTTC.

The genes are TRBV7-6 and TRBJ1-1; D is uncertain. The CDR3 is made up of 13 amino acids. In germline, CDR1 is SGHVS, CDR2 FNYEAQ. V was shortened by 11 bases and J by 0 bases, with 13 bases between the two germline ends. In nucleotides, the CDR3 is TGTGCCTGCCAGAGGGCTCTGAACACTGAAGCTTTCTTT. It encodes CACQRALNTEAFF. The complete variable domain, with remaining parts taken from reference TRBV7-6 and TRBJ1-1, reads GAGVSQSPRYKVTKRGQDVALRCDPISGHVSLYWYRQALGQGPEFLTYFNYEAQQDKSGLPNDRFSAERPEGSISTLTIQRTEQRDSAMYRCACQRALNTEAFFGQGTRLTVV.

The gene calls are TRBV5-1 and TRBJ2-1; 11 bases align to TRBD2. Losses at the gene ends were 2 bases for V and 5 bases for J; bases not matched to a gene: 3. The CDR3 is 15 amino acids. Germline V gives CDR1 SGHRS, CDR2 YFSETQ. DNA of the CDR3: TGCGCCAGCAGCTTTAGCGGGGGGGTGGACAATGAGCAGTTCTTC. This encodes CASSFSGGVDNEQFF. Together with reference TRBV5-1 and TRBJ2-1, the CDR3 gives the full variable domain: KAGVTQTPRYLIKTRGQQVTLSCSPISGHRSVSWYQQTPGQGLQFLFEYFSETQRNKGNFPGRFSGRQFSNSRSEMNVSTLELGDSALYLCASSFSGGVDNEQFFGPGTRLTVL.

The V gene is TRBV10-1, the J gene TRBJ2-3; D is unresolved. Per the germline V gene, CDR1 is WNHNN and CDR2 is SYGVQD (reference sequence). The CDR3 has 13 amino acids. Trimming removed 7 bases from V and 9 bases from J, with 17 bases in between. CDR3 nucleotide sequence: TGCGCCAGCACCCAAGACGCCTCCAGGACGCAGTATTTT. Translation: CASTQDASRTQYF.

A few counts support this clonotype. The DNA for the CDR3 is TGTGCCATCAGTGAGTCGGCGAGAGTCTATGGCTACACCTTC. Protein product: CAISESARVYGYTF. The J gene is TRBJ1-2, the V gene TRBV10-3; D unresolved. CDR1 ENHRY and CDR2 SYGVKD come from the germline V gene. The CDR3 covers 14 residues. Trimming stripped 0 bases from V and 4 bases from J, with 9 bases between.

The CDR3 reads CASRSGGSNEQFF. The CDR3, as DNA: TGTGCCAGCAGATCCGGGGGCTCCAATGAGCAGTTCTTC. This chain connects TRBV7-8 to TRBJ2-1; tentatively, D is TRBD1 or TRBD2 (6 bases each). Trimming left V 6 bases short and J 6 bases short, with 12 bases between. Germline V lookup: CDR1 SGHVS, CDR2 FQNEAQ. CDR3 length: 13 residues.

The CDR3: CASSFRLLGNTEAFF. CDR3 in DNA: TGTGCCAGCAGTTTTAGACTCCTCGGGAACACTGAAGCTTTCTTT. This rearrangement joins TRBV27 to TRBJ1-1; D call uncertain. Germline loops: CDR1 MNHEY, CDR2 SMNVEV (reference sequence). Trimming shortened V by 3 bases and J by 1 base, and 12 bases separated the two germline ends. There are 15 residues in the CDR3.

The rearrangement uses TRBV28 and TRBJ1-1; no reliable D call. Trimming removed 8 bases at V and 3 bases at J, with 13 bases between. The germline V gene has CDR1 MDHEN and CDR2 SYDVKM. The CDR3 length is 13 residues. For the CDR3, the DNA is TGTGCCAGCCGTCAAGGGTGGGACACTGAAGCTTTCTTT. Its translation: CASRQGWDTEAFF.

This clonotype came up many times. The rearrangement joins TRBV29-1 to TRBJ1-2; D gene ambiguous. The CDR3 extends over 11 amino acids. CDR1 is SQVTM and CDR2 is ANQGSEA in the germline V gene. V gave up 5 bases and J gave up 8 bases, with 12 bases separating them. CDR3 loop: CSVNREYGYTF. CDR3 coding DNA: TGCAGCGTTAATAGGGAATACGGCTACACCTTC.

This clonotype was observed at least ten times. J is TRBJ2-7 and V is TRBV4-2, with a tentative D call TRBD1 (7 bases). Germline assignment: CDR1 LGHNA and CDR2 YNFKEQ. The V gene lost 0 bases and the J gene lost 1 base, with 10 bases spanning the gap. This CDR3 is 15 amino acids long. The CDR3 DNA sequence: TGTGCCAGCAGCCAAGAGGAGGGACAGTCCTACGAGCAGTACTTC. Protein product: CASSQEEGQSYEQYF.

The chain links TRBV7-9 to TRBJ1-5; D not certain. V was trimmed by 3 bases and J by 5 bases, leaving 11 bases between them. CDR3 length: 14 amino acids. Per the germline V gene, CDR1 is SEHNR and CDR2 is FQNEAQ (reference sequence). The CDR3 region has the DNA TGTGCCAGCAGCTTGGACGGATTATATCAGCCCCAGCATTTT. Translating gives CASSLDGLYQPQHF.

This rearrangement joins TRBV2 to TRBJ2-7; 9 bases align to TRBD2. Germline loops: CDR1 SNHLY, CDR2 FYNNEI. The CDR3 extends over 13 amino acids. The trim removed 5 bases at V and 4 bases at J, leaving 3 bases unmatched. CDR3 DNA sequence: TGTGCCAGCAGTAGCGGGAGGCCGTACGAGCAGTACTTC. It encodes CASSSGRPYEQYF. The full variable domain, in which reference TRBV2 and TRBJ2-7 provide the parts outside the CDR3, is EPEVTQTPSHQVTQMGQEVILRCVPISNHLYFYWYRQILGQKVEFLVSFYNNEISEKSEIFDDQFSVERPDGSNFTLKIRSTKLEDSAMYFCASSSGRPYEQYFGPGTRLTVT.

CDR3 amino acids: CASSLPRRLDTQYF. The CDR3 region has the DNA TGCGCCAGCAGCCTGCCTCGGCGATTAGATACGCAGTATTTT. This sequence joins TRBV5-1 and TRBJ2-3; D is undetermined. Germline CDR1 and CDR2: SGHRS and YFSETQ. Trimming left V 4 bases short and J 5 bases short, with 14 bases between. The CDR3 contains 14 residues.

The rearrangement links TRBV20-1 to TRBJ2-7; 8 bases are shared with TRBD1. The J call is doubtful: the DNA matches TRBJ2-5 better. Germline assignment: CDR1 DFQATT and CDR2 SNEGSKA (reference sequence). The CDR3 runs to 16 residues. CDR3 nucleotides: TGCAGTGCTCCCGAACACCGGGACAGGAGACGGGAGACCCAGTACTTC. Amino acid sequence: CSAPEHRDRRRETQYF.

J is TRBJ2-1 and V is TRBV7-2, with TRBD2 matching over 9 bases. CDR1 is SGHTA and CDR2 is FQGNSA in the germline V gene. The CDR3 loop spans 15 amino acids. After removal of 1 base from V and 6 bases from J, the junction contained 4 bases not matched to a gene. This chain's CDR3 is CASSLVAGEGNEQFF. The CDR3 DNA reads TGTGCCAGCAGCTTAGTAGCGGGGGAGGGCAATGAGCAGTTCTTC.

The genes are TRBV14 and TRBJ1-4; D possibly corresponds to TRBD1 (5 bases). V dropped 4 bases and J dropped 4 bases, with 13 bases sitting between them. The CDR3 totals 15 residues. Germline CDR1 SGHDN, CDR2 FVKESK. The CDR3 sequence is CASSPLGGYNEKLFF. The CDR3 DNA is TGTGCCAGCAGCCCTCTGGGGGGTTATAATGAAAAACTGTTTTTT.

The chain joins TRBV6-1 to TRBJ2-1, with D tentatively TRBD2 (6 bases). Germline values: CDR1 MNHNS, CDR2 SASEGT. V was pared by 0 bases and J by 4 bases, with 19 bases between. The CDR3 totals 18 residues. CDR3 sequence (DNA): TGTGCCAGCAGTGAAGCGTGGGTTGCGGGACCCCCATACAATGAGCAGTTCTTC. Amino acids: CASSEAWVAGPPYNEQFF.

This clonotype is a singleton in its sample. The chain combines TRBV12-3 or TRBV12-4 with TRBJ1-2; 9 nucleotides align to TRBD1. The length of the CDR3 is 13 residues. Germline trimming cut 6 bases from V and 6 bases from J; bases unmatched to any gene: 5. The CDR3 DNA follows: TGTGCCAGCAGGACAGGGGGGATGAATGGCTACACCTTC. Translation gives CASRTGGMNGYTF.

The V call is TRBV28, the J call TRBJ2-7; D gene unclear. Judging by the DNA end, TRBJ2-5 fits better; the J call may be wrong. The CDR3 is made up of 15 amino acids. Per germline, CDR1 MDHEN and CDR2 SYDVKM. The CDR3 coding sequence is TGTGCCAGCAGTTTATTTTCTCTATTGGGGGAGACCCAGTACTTC. Translated, it gives CASSLFSLLGETQYF.

This chain joins TRBV9 and TRBJ2-3; D uncertain. The CDR3 extends over 12 amino acids. Germline assignment: CDR1 SGDLS and CDR2 YYNGEE. Trimming cost V 8 bases and J 8 bases, with 15 bases left between them. In DNA form, the CDR3 reads TGTGCCAGTCCCCGACCGCAAAGTACGCAGTATTTT. This translates into CASPRPQSTQYF.

This clonotype was picked up one time. The genes are TRBV12-5 and TRBJ1-5; TRBD1 is a possible D gene (5 bases). The CDR3 totals 16 residues. V lost 3 bases and J 6 bases, leaving 18 bases between the germline ends. Germline CDR1 reads LGHNT; CDR2 reads FRNRAP. As DNA, the CDR3 is TGTGCTAGTGGTTTTGGTAATTTGGGACCAGGTCAGCCCCAGCATTTT. Protein sequence: CASGFGNLGPGQPQHF.